This T cell receptor beta chain appears in the sequencing data of a study of T cells after yellow fever vaccination. On the study more broadly: Flow sorting relied on CD3, CD45RA, CCR7 and CD95 to obtain EM, EMRA, CM and Tscm memory subsets.

General observations from the study: Reappearance after the booster was observed for most primary-vaccination clones (roughly 97% CD4, roughly 90% CD8). Sorted memory subsets on day 0 showed almost all vaccine-responding clonotypes to be undetectable. CD4 and CD8 compartments shared a small share of clonotypes.

TCRdb re-called the 5' RACE reads with MiXCR, one entry per CDR3 protein. The table has about 32,000 distinct CDR3 sequences, roughly a tenth seen once. There are a few counts of this clonotype. The receptor's source is a man aged 18 to 35 who received the YFV17D yellow fever vaccine. The material was PBMCs, either bulk or a sorted T-cell subset (CD4+, CD8+, memory, or dextramer-sorted; not recorded which), obtained roughly 15 days after the first yellow fever vaccination.

The CDR3 region is CASSSTPGGLYEQYF. The CDR3 DNA reads TGTGCCAGCAGTTCGACCCCGGGAGGACTCTACGAGCAGTACTTC. This chain uses TRBV6-5 with TRBJ2-7; the match to TRBD2 covers 7 bases. V lost 4 bases and J lost 3; bases outside the gene matches: 9. The V gene's germline CDR1 is MNHEY and CDR2 SVGAGI. The length of the CDR3 is 15 residues.